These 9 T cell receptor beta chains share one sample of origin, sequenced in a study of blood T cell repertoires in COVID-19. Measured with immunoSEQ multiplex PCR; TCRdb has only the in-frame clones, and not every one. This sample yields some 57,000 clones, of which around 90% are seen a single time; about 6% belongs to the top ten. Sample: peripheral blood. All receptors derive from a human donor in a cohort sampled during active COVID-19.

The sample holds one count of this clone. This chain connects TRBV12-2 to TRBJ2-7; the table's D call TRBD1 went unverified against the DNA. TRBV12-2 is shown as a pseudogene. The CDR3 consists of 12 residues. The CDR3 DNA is TGTGCAAGTCGATTACAGGTTTCCGAGCAGTACTTC. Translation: CASRLQVSEQYF.

The CDR3 here is CASSLTYPSSGVGELFF. Written as DNA, the CDR3 is TGTGCCAGCAGCTTAACGTATCCCTCTAGCGGTGTTGGGGAGCTGTTTTTT. This chain uses TRBV7-3 with TRBJ2-2; TRBD2 agrees at 7 bases. This CDR3 region has 17 residues. With 0 bases clipped from V and 8 bases from J, the junction kept 12 bases outside the gene matches. Germline V gene data show CDR1 as SGHTA and CDR2 as FQGTGA.

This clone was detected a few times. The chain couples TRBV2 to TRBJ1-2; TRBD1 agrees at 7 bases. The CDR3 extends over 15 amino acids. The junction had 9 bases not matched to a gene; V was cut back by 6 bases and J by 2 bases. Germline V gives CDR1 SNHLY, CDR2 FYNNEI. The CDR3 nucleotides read TGTGCCAGCAGCGAGACAGGGAAGATCAACTATGGCTACACCTTC. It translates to CASSETGKINYGYTF. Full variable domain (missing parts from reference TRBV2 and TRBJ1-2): EPEVTQTPSHQVTQMGQEVILRCVPISNHLYFYWYRQILGQKVEFLVSFYNNEISEKSEIFDDQFSVERPDGSNFTLKIRSTKLEDSAMYFCASSETGKINYGYTFGSGTRLTVV.

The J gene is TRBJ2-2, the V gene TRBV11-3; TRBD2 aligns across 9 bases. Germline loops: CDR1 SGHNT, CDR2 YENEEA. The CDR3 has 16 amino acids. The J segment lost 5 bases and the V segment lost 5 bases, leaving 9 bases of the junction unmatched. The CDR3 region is CASSRSRGGSTGELFF. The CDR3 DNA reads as TGTGCCAGCAGCCGTTCGCGGGGGGGCAGTACCGGGGAGCTGTTTTTT. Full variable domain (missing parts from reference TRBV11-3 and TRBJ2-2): EAGVVQSPRYKIIEKKQPVAFWCNPISGHNTLYWYLQNLGQGPELLIRYENEEAVDDSQLPKDRFSAERLKGVDSTLKIQPAELGDSAVYLCASSRSRGGSTGELFFGEGSRLTVL.

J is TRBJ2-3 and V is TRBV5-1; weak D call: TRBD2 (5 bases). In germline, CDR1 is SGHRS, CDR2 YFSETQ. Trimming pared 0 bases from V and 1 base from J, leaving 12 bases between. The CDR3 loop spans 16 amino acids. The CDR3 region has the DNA TGCGCCAGCAGCTTGGCCGGAGGAAGCGGCACAGATACGCAGTATTTT. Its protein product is CASSLAGGSGTDTQYF.

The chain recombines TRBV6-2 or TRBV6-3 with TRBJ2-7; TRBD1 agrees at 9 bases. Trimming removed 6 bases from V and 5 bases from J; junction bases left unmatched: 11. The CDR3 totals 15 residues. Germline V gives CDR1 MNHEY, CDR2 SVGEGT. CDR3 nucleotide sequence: TGTGCCAGCAGCCCCCCCGGGACAGGGCTTCACGAGCAGTACTTC. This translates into CASSPPGTGLHEQYF.

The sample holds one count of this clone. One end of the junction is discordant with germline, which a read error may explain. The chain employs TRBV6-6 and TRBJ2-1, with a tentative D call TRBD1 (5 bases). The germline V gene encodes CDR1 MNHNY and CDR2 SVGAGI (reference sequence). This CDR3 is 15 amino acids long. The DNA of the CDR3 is TGTGCCAGCAGCCTTGGACAACCCCCCTACCATGAGCAGTTCTTC. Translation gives CASSLGQPPYHEQFF.

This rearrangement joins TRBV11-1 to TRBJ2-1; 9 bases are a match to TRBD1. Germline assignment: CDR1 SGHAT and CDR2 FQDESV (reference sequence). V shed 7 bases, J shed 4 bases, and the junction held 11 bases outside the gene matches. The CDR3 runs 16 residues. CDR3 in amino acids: CASTTGQGGQYNEQFF. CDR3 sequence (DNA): TGTGCCAGCACCACGGGACAGGGAGGACAGTACAATGAGCAGTTCTTC. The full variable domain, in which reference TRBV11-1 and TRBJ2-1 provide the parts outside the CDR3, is EAEVAQSPRYKITEKSQAVAFWCDPISGHATLYWYRQILGQGPELLVQFQDESVVDDSQLPKDRFSAERLKGVDSTLKIQPAELGDSAMYLCASTTGQGGQYNEQFFGPGTRLTVL.

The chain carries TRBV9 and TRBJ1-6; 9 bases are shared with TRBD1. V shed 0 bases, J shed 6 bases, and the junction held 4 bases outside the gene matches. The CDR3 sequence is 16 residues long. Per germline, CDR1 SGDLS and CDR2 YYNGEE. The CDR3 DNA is TGTGCCAGCAGCGTAGATGGGACAGGGTTTAATTCACCCCTCCACTTT. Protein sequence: CASSVDGTGFNSPLHF.